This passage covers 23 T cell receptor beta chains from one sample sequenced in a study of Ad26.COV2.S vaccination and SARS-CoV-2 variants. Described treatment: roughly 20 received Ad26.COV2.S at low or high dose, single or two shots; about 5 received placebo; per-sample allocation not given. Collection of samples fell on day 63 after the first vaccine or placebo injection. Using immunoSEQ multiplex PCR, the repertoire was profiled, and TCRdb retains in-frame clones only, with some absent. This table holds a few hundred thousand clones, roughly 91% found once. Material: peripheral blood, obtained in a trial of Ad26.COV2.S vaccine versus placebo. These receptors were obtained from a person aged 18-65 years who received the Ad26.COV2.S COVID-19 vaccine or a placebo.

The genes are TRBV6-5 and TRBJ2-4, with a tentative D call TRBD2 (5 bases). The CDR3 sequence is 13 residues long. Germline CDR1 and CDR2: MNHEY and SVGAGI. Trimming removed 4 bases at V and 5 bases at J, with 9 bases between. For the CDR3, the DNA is TGTGCCAGCAGTTCCAGGACTGAAAACATTCAGTACTTC. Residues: CASSSRTENIQYF.

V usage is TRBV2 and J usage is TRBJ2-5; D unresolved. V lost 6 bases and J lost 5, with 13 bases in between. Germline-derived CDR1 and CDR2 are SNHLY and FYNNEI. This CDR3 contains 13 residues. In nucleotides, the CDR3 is TGTGCCAGCAGGGGCGGAGTTTTGGAGACCCAGTACTTC. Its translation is CASRGGVLETQYF.

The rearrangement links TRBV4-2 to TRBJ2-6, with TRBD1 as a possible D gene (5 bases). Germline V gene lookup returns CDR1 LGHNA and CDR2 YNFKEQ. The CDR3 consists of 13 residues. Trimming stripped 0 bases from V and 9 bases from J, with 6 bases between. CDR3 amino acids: CASSQDDSNVLTF. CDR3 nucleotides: TGTGCCAGCAGCCAAGACGACAGCAACGTCCTGACTTTC.

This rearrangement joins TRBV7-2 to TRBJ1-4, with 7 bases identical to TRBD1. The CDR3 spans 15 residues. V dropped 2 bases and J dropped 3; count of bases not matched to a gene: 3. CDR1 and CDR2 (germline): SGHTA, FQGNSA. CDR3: CASSLRQGANEKLFF. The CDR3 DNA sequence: TGTGCCAGCAGCTTAAGACAGGGCGCTAATGAAAAACTGTTTTTT.

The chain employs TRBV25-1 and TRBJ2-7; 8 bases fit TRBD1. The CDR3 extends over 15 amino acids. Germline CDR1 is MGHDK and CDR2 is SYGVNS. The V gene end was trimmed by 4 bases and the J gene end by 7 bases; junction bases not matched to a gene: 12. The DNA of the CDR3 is TGTGCCAGCAGTGGACGGGGCAGGGGGCGGTGGGAGCAGTACTTC. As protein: CASSGRGRGRWEQYF.

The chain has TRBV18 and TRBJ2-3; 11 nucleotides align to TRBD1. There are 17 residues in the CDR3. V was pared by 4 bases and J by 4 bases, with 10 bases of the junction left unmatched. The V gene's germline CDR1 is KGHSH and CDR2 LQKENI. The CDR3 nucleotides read TGTGCCAGCTCACGTCGGCGGGGGGACAGGGGGTCAGATACGCAGTATTTT. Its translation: CASSRRRGDRGSDTQYF.

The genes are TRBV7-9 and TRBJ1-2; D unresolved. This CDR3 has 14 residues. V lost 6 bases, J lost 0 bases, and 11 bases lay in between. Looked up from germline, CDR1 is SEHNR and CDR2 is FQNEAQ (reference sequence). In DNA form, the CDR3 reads TGTGCCAGCAGGGGCGGGGATCCTAACTATGGCTACACCTTC. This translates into CASRGGDPNYGYTF.

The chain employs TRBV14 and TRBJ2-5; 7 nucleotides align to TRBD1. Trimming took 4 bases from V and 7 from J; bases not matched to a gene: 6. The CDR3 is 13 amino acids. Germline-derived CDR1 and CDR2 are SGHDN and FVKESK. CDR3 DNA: TGTGCCAGCAGCCTTGGACAGGTTGGGACCCAGTACTTC. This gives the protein CASSLGQVGTQYF.

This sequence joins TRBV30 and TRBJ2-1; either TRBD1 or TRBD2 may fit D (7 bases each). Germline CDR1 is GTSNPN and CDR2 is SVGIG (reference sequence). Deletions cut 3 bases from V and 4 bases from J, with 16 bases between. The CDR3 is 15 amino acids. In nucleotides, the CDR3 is TGTGCCTGGAGGGGGGAGGGACAGCCATACAATGAGCAGTTCTTC. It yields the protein CAWRGEGQPYNEQFF. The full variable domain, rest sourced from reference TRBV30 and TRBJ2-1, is SQTIHQWPATLVQPVGSPLSLECTVEGTSNPNLYWYRQAAGRGLQLLFYSVGIGQISSEVPQNLSASRPQDRQFILSSKKLLLSDSGFYLCAWRGEGQPYNEQFFGPGTRLTVL.

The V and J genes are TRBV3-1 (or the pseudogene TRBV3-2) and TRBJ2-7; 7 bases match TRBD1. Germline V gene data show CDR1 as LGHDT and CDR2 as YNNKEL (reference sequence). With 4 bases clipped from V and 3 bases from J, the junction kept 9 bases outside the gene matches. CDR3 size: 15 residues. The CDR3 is CASSPGQRRLYEQYF. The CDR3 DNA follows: TGTGCCAGCAGCCCGGGACAGCGAAGACTCTACGAGCAGTACTTC.

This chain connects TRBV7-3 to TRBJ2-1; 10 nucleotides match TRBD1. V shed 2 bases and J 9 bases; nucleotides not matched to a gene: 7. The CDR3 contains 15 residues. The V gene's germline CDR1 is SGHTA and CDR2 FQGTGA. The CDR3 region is CASSLGTGVSSEQFF. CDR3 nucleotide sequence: TGTGCCAGCAGCTTAGGGACAGGGGTTTCGAGTGAGCAGTTCTTC.

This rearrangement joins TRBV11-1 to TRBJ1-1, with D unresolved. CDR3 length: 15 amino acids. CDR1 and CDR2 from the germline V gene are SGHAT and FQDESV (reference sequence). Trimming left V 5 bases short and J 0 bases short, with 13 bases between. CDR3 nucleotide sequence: TGTGCCAGCAGCAAGATCATACGCGTGAACACTGAAGCTTTCTTT. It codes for CASSKIIRVNTEAFF.

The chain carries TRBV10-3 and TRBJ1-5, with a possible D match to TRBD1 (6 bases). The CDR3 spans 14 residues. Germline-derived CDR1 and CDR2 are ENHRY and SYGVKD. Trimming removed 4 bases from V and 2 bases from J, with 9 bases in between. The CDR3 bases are TGTGCCATCAGTGGACAGGTCGGCAATCAGCCCCAGCATTTT. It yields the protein CAISGQVGNQPQHF.

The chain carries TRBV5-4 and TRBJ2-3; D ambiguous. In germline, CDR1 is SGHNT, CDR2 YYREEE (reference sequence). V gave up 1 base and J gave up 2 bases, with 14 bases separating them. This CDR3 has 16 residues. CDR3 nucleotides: TGTGCCAGCAGCTTGTACGGGTATTTCGACACAGATACGCAGTATTTT. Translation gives CASSLYGYFDTDTQYF.

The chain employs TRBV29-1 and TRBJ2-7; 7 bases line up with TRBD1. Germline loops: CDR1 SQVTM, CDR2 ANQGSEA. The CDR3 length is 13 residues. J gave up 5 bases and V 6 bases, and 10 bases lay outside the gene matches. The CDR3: CSVEQGFRNEQYF. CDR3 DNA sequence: TGCAGCGTCGAACAGGGGTTTCGGAACGAGCAGTACTTC.

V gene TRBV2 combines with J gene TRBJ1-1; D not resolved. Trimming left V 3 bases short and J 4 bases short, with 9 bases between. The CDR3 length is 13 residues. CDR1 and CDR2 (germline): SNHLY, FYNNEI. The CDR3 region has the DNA TGTGCCAGCAGTGAGTGGGTCTTCACTGAAGCTTTCTTT. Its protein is CASSEWVFTEAFF. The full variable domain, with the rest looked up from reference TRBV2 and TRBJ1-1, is EPEVTQTPSHQVTQMGQEVILRCVPISNHLYFYWYRQILGQKVEFLVSFYNNEISEKSEIFDDQFSVERPDGSNFTLKIRSTKLEDSAMYFCASSEWVFTEAFFGQGTRLTVV.

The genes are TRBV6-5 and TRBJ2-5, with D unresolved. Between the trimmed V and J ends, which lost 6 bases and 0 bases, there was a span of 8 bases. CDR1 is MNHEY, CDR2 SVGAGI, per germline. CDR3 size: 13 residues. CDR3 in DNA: TGTGCCAGCAGACAGCACAACCAAGAGACCCAGTACTTC. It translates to CASRQHNQETQYF.

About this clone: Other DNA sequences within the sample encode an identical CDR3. This CDR3 is CASSYSGYTGELFF. The CDR3 nucleotides are TGTGCCAGCAGTTACTCAGGTTACACCGGGGAGCTGTTTTTT. The chain carries TRBV6-5 and TRBJ2-2, with no clear D. The ends were cut back, 0 bases at V and 3 bases at J, with 5 bases in the middle. CDR1 and CDR2 (germline): MNHEY, SVGAGI. The CDR3 loop spans 14 amino acids.

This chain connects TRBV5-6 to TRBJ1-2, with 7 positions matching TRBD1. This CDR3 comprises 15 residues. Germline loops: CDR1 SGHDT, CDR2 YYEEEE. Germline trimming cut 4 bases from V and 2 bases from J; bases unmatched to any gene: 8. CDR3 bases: TGTGCCAGCAGCCCCGAACTGACAGGGAACTATGGCTACACCTTC. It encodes CASSPELTGNYGYTF. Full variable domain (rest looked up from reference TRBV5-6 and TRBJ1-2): DAGVTQSPTHLIKTRGQQVTLRCSPKSGHDTVSWYQQALGQGPQFIFQYYEEEERQRGNFPDRFSGHQFPNYSSELNVNALLLGDSALYLCASSPELTGNYGYTFGSGTRLTVV.

This chain's CDR3 is CASYAWRGIGNTIYF. In nucleotides, the CDR3 is TGTGCCAGCTACGCCTGGAGGGGAATTGGGAACACCATATATTTT. The chain couples TRBV19 to TRBJ1-3; maybe TRBD1 (5 bases). Between the trimmed V and J ends, which lost 9 bases and 7 bases, there was a span of 22 bases. CDR3 size: 15 residues. Germline V gene sequence: CDR1 LNHDA, CDR2 SQIVND (reference sequence).

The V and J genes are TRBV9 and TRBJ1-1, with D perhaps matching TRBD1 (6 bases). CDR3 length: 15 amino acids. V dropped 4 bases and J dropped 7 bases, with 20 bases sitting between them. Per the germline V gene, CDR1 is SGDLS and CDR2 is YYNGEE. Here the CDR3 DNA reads TGTGCCAGCAGCCTTTCGTTGGACAGTTGGGTTGAAGCTTTCTTT. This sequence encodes CASSLSLDSWVEAFF.

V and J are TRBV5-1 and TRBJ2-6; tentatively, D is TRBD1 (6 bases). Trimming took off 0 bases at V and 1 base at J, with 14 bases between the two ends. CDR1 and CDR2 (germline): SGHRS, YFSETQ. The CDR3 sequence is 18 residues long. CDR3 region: CASSLDTGFRSGANVLTF. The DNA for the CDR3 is TGCGCCAGCAGCTTGGATACAGGGTTCCGTTCTGGGGCCAACGTCCTGACTTTC.

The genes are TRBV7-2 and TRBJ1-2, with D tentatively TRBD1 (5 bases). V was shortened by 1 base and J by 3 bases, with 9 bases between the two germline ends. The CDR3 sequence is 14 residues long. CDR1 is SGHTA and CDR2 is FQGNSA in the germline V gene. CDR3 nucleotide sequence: TGTGCCAGCAGCTTAGGAGTCAGGGACTATGGCTACACCTTC. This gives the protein CASSLGVRDYGYTF.